This T cell receptor beta chain was sequenced for a study of blood T cell repertoires in COVID-19. Looking at the study overall: Samples of COVID-19 (acute and convalescent) were obtained from the United States, Italy and Spain.

The CDR3 contains 16 residues. Germline V CDR1 and CDR2: WSHSY, SAAADI. Trimming pared 3 bases from V and 0 bases from J, leaving 9 bases between. In the authors' methods: Estimation of nucleated cell counts was performed using reference gene primer amplification. Sequencing used immunoSEQ multiplex PCR; TCRdb keeps in-frame clones, though not all of them. V, J and clone size are taken as reported in that table, and D and trimming were inferred from the DNA itself. The sample includes roughly 41,000 clones, 87% of them seen just once. What was sequenced was peripheral blood. The V gene is TRBV10-2, the J gene TRBJ2-6, with D tentatively TRBD1 (7 bases). The TCR was taken from a human donor in a cohort sampled during active COVID-19. The chain's CDR3 is CASSDRGASGANVLTF. Written as DNA, the CDR3 is TGCGCCAGCAGTGACAGGGGGGCCTCTGGGGCCAACGTCCTGACTTTC.